This TCR beta chain was sequenced during a study of T cells in tuberculosis. Study summary: In South Africa, adults with active tuberculosis were compared with IGRA-negative and latently infected IGRA-positive adolescents. Samples predate treatment or fall within its first 7 days.

The V end was cut by 4 bases, the J end by 1 base, with 13 bases between. The CDR3 runs 15 residues. Germline loops: CDR1 LNHNV, CDR2 YYDKDF (reference sequence). Time point indicated: new active TB diagnosis, blood taken before or within 7 days of starting treatment. Each clinical donor contributed on average roughly 100,000 T cells from unsorted cryopreserved PBMC. Sequenced by immunoSEQ multiplex PCR; TCRdb stores in-frame clones only, minus some. In the table there are about 34,000 clones, 80% to 95% of which are singletons. Findings and caveats of the study: Smaller distances to GMM-specific TCRs suggested their expansion in active tuberculosis.

This clone has a single count. Its antigen is unidentified. The TCR originated in an adult with tuberculosis. The sample here was PBMCs, taken at tuberculosis diagnosis. The gene calls are TRBV15 and TRBJ1-2; D perhaps matches TRBD1 (6 bases). In DNA, the CDR3 is TGTGCCACCAGCACCTCCCAGGGGTTTAACTATGGCTACACCTTC. Amino acid sequence: CATSTSQGFNYGYTF.